The following is a TCR beta chain sequence with its context. This clone was counted once. It lacks a known antigen. There are no base qualities to consult, and no much larger clone falls within one base. The CDR3 regions of human TCRbeta chains were analyzed by immunosequencing. For the original study's pipeline: TCRs in the repertoires were matched against a reference library of SARS-CoV-2-specific TCRs that had been generated with the MIRA antigen-specificity platform. Breadth was defined as the fraction of unique TCRs that were SARS-CoV-2-associated. Depth was defined as the fraction of total T cells that were SARS-CoV-2-associated. Using the MIRA data, each spike-specific TCR was assigned both to the spike region to which the TCR was reactive and to a CD4 or CD8 class. Log10-transformed breadth and depth values were compared by one-way ANOVA with Sidak's multiple comparisons tests. Imported from immuneACCESS, the table was reduced by TCRdb to in-frame sequences with V and J called. These copies leave out some clones; in studies compared against another copy, an unresolved V gene accounts for under half, and the cause of the remainder is not known. For V, J and clone size, that table is used; D and trimming come from the DNA. For this sample the table gives about 94,000 clones, of which 85% were detected only once. The ten most abundant clones make up 4.5% of the sample.

Per the publication, the time point label means: about 28 days (+/-7) after the second vaccine dose. AZD1222 recipients with second doses at about 4 weeks or about 12 weeks were pooled, because spike-specific TCR depth and breadth did not differ between schedules. The vaccinee samples were drawn from two UK trials, COV001 and COV002, one of which was a single-blind randomized controlled phase 2/3 trial testing AZD1222 (ChAdOx1 nCoV-19) in healthy adults. Trial participant PBMC samples were collected at day 0 and day 28 after the second dose for TCRbeta chain sequencing. The data originate from a study of T cell responses to AZD1222 COVID-19 vaccine (dated by TCRdb to the early 2020s). In the study overall: TCR sequencing was performed for roughly 250 trial participants, of whom roughly 200 were given two doses of AZD1222 and around 25 were given two doses of MenACWY control vaccine. Trial participants were enrolled into age subgroups of 18-55, 56-69 and 70-plus years, which contained approximately 150, 28 and 58 TCR-sequenced participants, respectively.

Taken from the germline V gene, the CDR1 and CDR2 loops are MGHDK and SYGVNS. Trimming takes 3 bases off V and 4 bases off J; junction bases not matched to a gene: 7. The CDR3 spans 17 residues, from the cysteine through the phenylalanine. CDR3 DNA is the only sequence kept; it has 51 bases, read in frame from the first base. Results and caveats for the whole study, not just this receptor: The 56-69-year group was small, and its depth increase did not reach significance, likely because of low power. After two AZD1222 doses, spike-specific TCR breadth and depth were significantly higher than at day 0 and than in MenACWY recipients. Conclusions about previously exposed vaccinees are limited because only a handful of AZD1222 recipients were SARS-CoV-2 seropositive at baseline. Most participants were white British and females outnumbered males, and the authors suggested that clonal diversity may have been underestimated. The whole spike protein was spanned by vaccine-associated CD4 TCRs, and dominant responses were seen in regions 160-218 and 743-854. Reportedly, almost half of the unique spike-specific TCRs recognized epitopes lying outside the regions that are mutated in the B.1.351 and B.1.1.7 variants. Because no day 14 peak-response samples were available, repertoires were characterized only after the peak T cell response.

The specimen comprised peripheral blood, sampled 28 days after the second AZD1222 dose. This sequence uses TRBV25-1 and TRBJ2-1; a stretch of 12 junction bases matches TRBD2. The TCR originated in an adult who received the AZD1222 COVID-19 vaccine. CDR3 loop: CASSEASGRGGYNEQFF. In nucleotides, the sequence is TGTGCCAGCAGTGAGGCTAGCGGGAGGGGGGGATACAATGAGCAGTTCTTC.